This T cell receptor (beta chain) is from a study of blood T cell repertoires in COVID-19. The overall study: Samples representing acute and convalescent COVID-19 were sourced from the United States, Italy and Spain. The cDNA or gDNA used as material had been derived from T cells, B-cell-depleted T cells, or PBMCs.

The trim removed 7 bases at V and 0 bases at J, leaving 11 bases unmatched. This CDR3 comprises 16 residues. CDR1 and CDR2 (germline): SGHRS, YFSETQ. Per the original data handling: Reference gene primers were amplified, and this amplification served to estimate nucleated cell counts. TCRdb's table, derived via immunoSEQ multiplex PCR, lists solely in-frame clones and lacks some. From that table come the V and J calls and clone size; the DNA was used to work out D and trimming. The sample holds about 30,000 clones, roughly 90% seen once. This chain links TRBV5-1 with TRBJ2-5, with TRBD2 identical over 8 bases. The sequence came from a human donor with active COVID-19. The donor label of this sample is uncertain. The specimen was peripheral blood. The CDR3 bases are TGCGCCAGCTGTGGCGGGCCGGGGGGGAACCAAGAGACCCAGTACTTC. As protein: CASCGGPGGNQETQYF.